One and the same sample provided the 17 T cell receptor beta chains below, sequenced in a study of cytomegalovirus exposure and HLA in healthy donors. Both 60 Vbeta primers and 13 Jbeta primers went into the PCR. Sequencing used immunoSEQ multiplex PCR; TCRdb keeps in-frame clones, though not all of them. Among 120,000 or so clones, around 72% were seen once, and the ten largest hold less than 5%. The specimen was PBMCs. These receptors all stem from a man younger than 40 in good health and CMV-seronegative.

The gene calls are TRBV19 and TRBJ1-3; D remains ambiguous. CDR1 and CDR2 (germline): LNHDA, SQIVND (reference sequence). V was trimmed by 3 bases and J by 0 bases, leaving 12 bases between them. CDR3 length equals 16 residues. CDR3 sequence: CASSISQVISGNTIYF. In DNA form, the CDR3 reads TGTGCCAGTAGTATCAGTCAGGTGATCTCTGGAAACACCATATATTTT.

This chain links TRBV5-1 with TRBJ2-3; 8 bases align to TRBD2. The ends lost 0 bases at V and 4 bases at J; junction bases unmatched: 13. CDR1 is SGHRS, CDR2 YFSETQ, per germline. The CDR3 is 18 residues long. CDR3 region: CASSLAGTSFNRADTQYF. CDR3 bases: TGCGCCAGCAGCTTGGCCGGGACTAGTTTTAATAGGGCAGATACGCAGTATTTT.

The chain joins TRBV5-1 to TRBJ2-1, with D possibly being TRBD1 (6 bases). The CDR3 is made up of 15 amino acids. Per germline, CDR1 SGHRS and CDR2 YFSETQ. With 0 bases removed from V and 4 bases from J, the gap between germline ends came to 11 bases. The CDR3 DNA sequence: TGCGCCAGCAGCTTGGCCTCAGGGGAGTACAATGAGCAGTTCTTC. It encodes CASSLASGEYNEQFF.

CDR3 sequence reads: CASSRLGGAISTDTQYF. In DNA form, the CDR3 reads TGTGCCAGCAGCCGGCTCGGGGGAGCCATCAGCACAGATACGCAGTATTTT. This chain links TRBV7-2 with TRBJ2-3, with a possible D match to TRBD2 (6 bases). The germline V and J ends were trimmed by 5 bases and 0 bases, with 18 bases remaining between them. This CDR3 has 17 amino acids. CDR1 SGHTA and CDR2 FQGNSA come from the germline V gene.

A word on this clone: Sequence at one end of the junction differs from germline and may be a read error. This chain uses TRBV27 with TRBJ1-6; D is uncertain. Germline V lookup: CDR1 MNHEY, CDR2 SMNVEV (reference sequence). The CDR3 contains 13 residues. Here the CDR3 reads CASSSDYYSPLHF. In DNA form, the CDR3 reads TGTGCCAGCAGTTCGGACTATTATTCACCCCTCCACTTT.

The chain combines TRBV11-2 with TRBJ1-2; unclear D gene. V lost 6 bases, J lost 0 bases, and 11 bases lay in between. The CDR3 extends over 14 amino acids. The germline gives CDR1 SGHAT, CDR2 FQNNGV. This CDR3 is CASRPGGANYGYTF. DNA of the CDR3: TGTGCCAGCAGACCGGGAGGAGCTAACTATGGCTACACCTTC.

The chain carries TRBV30 and TRBJ1-1; D is perhaps TRBD1 (6 bases). Germline V gene sequence: CDR1 GTSNPN, CDR2 SVGIG (reference sequence). The CDR3 contains 12 residues. Trimming took off 5 bases at V and 6 bases at J, with 13 bases between the two ends. CDR3 DNA: TGTGCCTGGGGTTATGGGGGCGCTGAAGCTTTCTTT. Translating it yields CAWGYGGAEAFF. Using reference TRBV30 and TRBJ1-1 for the parts outside the CDR3, the full variable domain is SQTIHQWPATLVQPVGSPLSLECTVEGTSNPNLYWYRQAAGRGLQLLFYSVGIGQISSEVPQNLSASRPQDRQFILSSKKLLLSDSGFYLCAWGYGGAEAFFGQGTRLTVV.

The chain links TRBV5-5 to TRBJ1-4; 7 bases fit TRBD1. The germline V gene encodes CDR1 SGHKS and CDR2 YYEKEE (reference sequence). This CDR3 has 16 amino acids. V gave up 4 bases and J gave up 5 bases; unmatched junction bases: 11. CDR3 region: CASSRQRDSRNEKLFF. The CDR3 DNA reads as TGTGCCAGCAGCCGCCAACGGGACAGCCGAAATGAAAAACTGTTTTTT.

A note on this clone: The missing conserved phenylalanine or tryptophan at the end of this CDR3 makes a read error likely. The chain uses TRBV5-5 and TRBJ2-7, with 9 bases lining up with TRBD1. Germline CDR1 and CDR2: SGHKS and YYEKEE (reference sequence). CDR3 length: 15 residues. The V segment lost 5 bases and the J segment 7 bases; nucleotides outside the gene matches: 13. CDR3 region: CASRPPGQGIREQYL. The DNA of the CDR3 is TGTGCCAGCAGACCTCCGGGACAGGGTATAAGGGAGCAGTACCTC.

The chain employs TRBV7-6 and TRBJ1-6, with no clear D. Germline assignment: CDR1 SGHVS and CDR2 FNYEAQ. The germline V and J ends were trimmed by 1 base and 11 bases, with 15 bases remaining between them. CDR3 size: 15 residues. Here the CDR3 DNA reads TGTGCCAGCAGCTTAGAAGGTACGGGGTATACACCCCTCCACTTT. This codes for CASSLEGTGYTPLHF.

V gene TRBV18 combines with J gene TRBJ1-2, with 8 positions matching TRBD1. The CDR3 consists of 13 residues. V shed 4 bases, J shed 8 bases, and the junction held 6 bases outside the gene matches. The germline gives CDR1 KGHSH, CDR2 LQKENI. CDR3 protein: CASSLDRVGGYTF. The DNA of the CDR3 is TGTGCCAGCTCACTGGACAGGGTGGGAGGCTACACCTTC.

The V call is TRBV7-3, the J call TRBJ1-2, with D possibly TRBD1 on 6 matching bases. The CDR3 length is 13 residues. Germline V gene sequence: CDR1 SGHTA, CDR2 FQGTGA. V lost 5 bases and J lost 6, with 13 bases in between. The CDR3 spells CASSPGTSNGYTF. The CDR3 DNA sequence: TGTGCCAGCAGCCCCGGGACATCTAATGGCTACACCTTC. Filled out from reference TRBV7-3 and TRBJ1-2, the complete variable domain reads GAGVSQTPSNKVTEKGKYVELRCDPISGHTALYWYRQSLGQGPEFLIYFQGTGAADDSGLPNDRFFAVRPEGSVSTLKIQRTERGDSAVYLCASSPGTSNGYTFGSGTRLTVV.

The chain carries TRBV4-3 and TRBJ2-5, with D perhaps matching TRBD1 (5 bases). The DNA end lines up better with TRBJ2-7; the J call may be wrong. From germline, CDR1 is LGHNA and CDR2 YSLEER. The CDR3 is made up of 16 amino acids. The DNA of the CDR3 is TGCGCCAGCAGCCAAGATCTCGACAGTTTCTCCTACGAGCAGTACTTC. It encodes CASSQDLDSFSYEQYF.

This sequence joins TRBV5-4 and TRBJ1-1; D remains ambiguous. The germline gives CDR1 SGHNT, CDR2 YYREEE (reference sequence). The CDR3 has 13 residues. Trimming cost V 0 bases and J 4 bases, with 7 bases left between them. CDR3 sequence: CASSLDSSTEAFF. The CDR3 coding sequence is TGTGCCAGCAGCTTGGACAGTAGCACTGAAGCTTTCTTT. The whole variable domain, filled in from reference TRBV5-4 and TRBJ1-1, reads ETGVTQSPTHLIKTRGQQVTLRCSSQSGHNTVSWYQQALGQGPQFIFQYYREEENGRGNFPPRFSGLQFPNYSSELNVNALELDDSALYLCASSLDSSTEAFFGQGTRLTVV.

The chain combines TRBV2 with TRBJ2-1; no clear D. Trimming took off 2 bases at V and 8 bases at J, with 10 bases between the two ends. This CDR3 region has 13 residues. CDR1 is SNHLY, CDR2 FYNNEI, per germline. DNA of the CDR3: TGTGCCAGCAGTGAAACCTTGGCCCATGAGCAGTTCTTC. Translated, it gives CASSETLAHEQFF. Based on the CDR3 plus reference TRBV2 and TRBJ2-1, the full variable domain is EPEVTQTPSHQVTQMGQEVILRCVPISNHLYFYWYRQILGQKVEFLVSFYNNEISEKSEIFDDQFSVERPDGSNFTLKIRSTKLEDSAMYFCASSETLAHEQFFGPGTRLTVL.

This clone came up once. This sequence joins TRBV5-6 and TRBJ1-2; no firm D call. V was shortened by 0 bases and J by 7 bases, with 10 bases between the two germline ends. The CDR3 consists of 13 residues. Germline-derived CDR1 and CDR2 are SGHDT and YYEEEE. CDR3 sequence reads: CASSLGALSGYTF. In nucleotides, the CDR3 is TGTGCCAGCAGCTTGGGGGCCCTTAGTGGCTACACCTTC.

The V gene is TRBV5-4, the J gene TRBJ1-4; no definite D call. Trimming took off 3 bases at V and 7 bases at J, with 13 bases between the two ends. CDR1 is SGHNT and CDR2 is YYREEE in the germline V gene (reference sequence). The CDR3 contains 14 residues. This chain's CDR3 is CASSSRAEGEKLFF. Here the CDR3 DNA reads TGTGCCAGCAGCTCGCGGGCTGAAGGTGAAAAACTGTTTTTT.